One sample yielded the 27 T cell receptor beta chains listed below, sequenced in a study of T-cell memory formation after mild COVID-19. TCRdb independently ran MiXCR on the 5' RACE reads; one entry per CDR3 protein. The profile shows 500,000 to 650,000 distinct CDR3 sequences, less than 25% of them singletons. Sample: PBMCs or a T cell subset sorted from them (not recorded which). These receptor sequences come from an adult woman who had mild COVID-19 (a few samples of this study predate the infection). Cell type and time point are not known.

The V call is TRBV12-3 or TRBV12-4, the J call TRBJ2-2, with no clear D. The CDR3 extends over 13 amino acids. V gave up 6 bases and J gave up 6 bases, with 11 bases separating them. The CDR3 nucleotides are TGTGCCAGCAGCTTACGGGTCTCCGGGGAGCTGTTTTTT. Translated: CASSLRVSGELFF.

This clonotype was detected a few times. This chain links TRBV3-1 with TRBJ1-1, with 7 bases that match TRBD1. The CDR3 has 13 residues. The germline V gene encodes CDR1 LGHDT and CDR2 YNNKEL (reference sequence). The J segment lost 10 bases and the V segment lost 0 bases, leaving 5 bases of the junction unmatched. This CDR3 reads CASSQETGRGAFF. In DNA, the CDR3 is TGTGCCAGCAGCCAAGAGACAGGGAGGGGAGCTTTCTTT.

This chain connects TRBV6-5 to TRBJ1-1; 7 nucleotides agree with TRBD1. J lost 6 bases, V lost 5 bases, and 9 bases had no gene match. The CDR3 is 14 amino acids. The V gene's germline CDR1 is MNHEY and CDR2 SVGAGI. The DNA of the CDR3 is TGTGCCAGCAGTCCTGACAGGGCCGGGTCTGAAGCTTTCTTT. Translating it yields CASSPDRAGSEAFF.

This clonotype has more than one count but fewer than ten. V and J are TRBV11-2 and TRBJ1-2; D remains ambiguous. The CDR3 covers 14 residues. Trimming removed 5 bases at V and 1 base at J, with 11 bases between. From germline, CDR1 is SGHAT and CDR2 FQNNGV. CDR3 protein: CASSLDGNNYGYTF. The CDR3 bases are TGTGCCAGCAGCCTGGACGGTAATAACTATGGCTACACCTTC.

V gene TRBV4-1 combines with J gene TRBJ1-2, with TRBD1 identical over 11 bases. Germline-derived CDR1 and CDR2 are MGHRA and YSYEKL. V shed 4 bases and J 4 bases; nucleotides not matched to a gene: 5. This CDR3 is built from 15 residues. The CDR3 reads CASSPGQGGVYGYTF. CDR3 coding DNA: TGCGCCAGCAGCCCGGGACAGGGGGGTGTCTATGGCTACACCTTC.

Remarks on this clonotype: A junction end diverges from the germline sequence, so it may reflect a read error. The chain employs TRBV4-3 and TRBJ2-7; 8 bases match TRBD1. This CDR3 is built from 14 residues. Per germline, CDR1 LGHNA and CDR2 YSLEER. This CDR3 is CASSQDRVERERYF. CDR3 sequence (DNA): TGCGCCAGCAGCCAGGACAGGGTTGAACGCGAGCGGTACTTC.

The chain joins TRBV7-9 to TRBJ2-5, with D perhaps TRBD1 or TRBD2 (5 bases each). The CDR3 has 17 amino acids. The V and J ends lost 5 bases and 4 bases respectively, with 23 bases between them. In germline, CDR1 is SEHNR, CDR2 FQNEAQ (reference sequence). The CDR3 loop reads CASSLFTGTHAAETQYF. The CDR3 nucleotides read TGTGCCAGCAGCCTCTTCACCGGGACCCACGCGGCAGAGACCCAGTACTTC.

The table lists this clonotype with a few counts. The chain links TRBV15 to TRBJ2-1, with a tentative D call TRBD1 (6 bases). This CDR3 comprises 14 residues. With 3 bases removed from V and 4 bases from J, the gap between germline ends came to 10 bases. Germline CDR1 reads LNHNV; CDR2 reads YYDKDF (reference sequence). This chain's CDR3 is CATSRTGPYNEQFF. CDR3 in DNA: TGTGCCACCAGCAGGACAGGCCCTTACAATGAGCAGTTCTTC. The variable domain in full, completed from reference TRBV15 and TRBJ2-1, reads DAMVIQNPRYQVTQFGKPVTLSCSQTLNHNVMYWYQQKSSQAPKLLFHYYDKDFNNEADTPDNFQSRRPNTSFCFLDIRSPGLGDTAMYLCATSRTGPYNEQFFGPGTRLTVL.

V is TRBV7-2 and J is TRBJ2-7; 9 bases fit TRBD2. From germline, CDR1 is SGHTA and CDR2 FQGNSA. The CDR3 contains 15 residues. V shed 3 bases and J 4 bases; nucleotides not matched to a gene: 7. CDR3 in amino acids: CASSLGSGRAYEQYF. The CDR3 DNA reads TGTGCCAGCAGCTTGGGTAGCGGGAGAGCGTACGAGCAGTACTTC.

The chain uses TRBV5-1 and TRBJ2-7; the match to TRBD1 covers 8 bases. V lost 3 bases, J lost 5 bases, and 7 bases stayed unmatched. The CDR3 runs to 14 residues. CDR1 is SGHRS and CDR2 is YFSETQ in the germline V gene. The CDR3 coding sequence is TGCGCCAGCAGCTCCAGGACAGGGATCGACGAGCAGTACTTC. Its protein is CASSSRTGIDEQYF.

V and J are TRBV6-2 or TRBV6-3 and TRBJ2-7, with no clear D. Trimming removed 2 bases from V and 4 bases from J, with 6 bases in between. The V gene's germline CDR1 is MNHEY and CDR2 SVGEGT. CDR3 length: 12 residues. CDR3 nucleotide sequence: TGTGCCAGCAGTTACCCACAGTACGAGCAGTACTTC. Translation gives CASSYPQYEQYF.

J is TRBJ2-7 and V is TRBV7-2; D possibly corresponds to TRBD1 (7 bases). Trimming took 4 bases from V and 4 from J, leaving 14 bases between them. This CDR3 is 14 amino acids long. Germline loops: CDR1 SGHTA, CDR2 FQGNSA. The CDR3 DNA reads TGTGCCAGCAGCTCAGGGGGGAGCCAGTACGAGCAGTACTTC. Translating gives CASSSGGSQYEQYF.

This clonotype was seen only a few times. This rearrangement joins TRBV19 to TRBJ1-1; the D is unclear. Germline V gene sequence: CDR1 LNHDA, CDR2 SQIVND (reference sequence). V was clipped by 7 bases and J by 2 bases, with 11 bases between them. The CDR3 is made up of 13 amino acids. DNA of the CDR3: TGTGCCAGTAATCGGGGATTTAACACTGAAGCTTTCTTT. Its translation is CASNRGFNTEAFF. Together with reference TRBV19 and TRBJ1-1, the CDR3 gives the full variable domain: DGGITQSPKYLFRKEGQNVTLSCEQNLNHDAMYWYRQDPGQGLRLIYYSQIVNDFQKGDIAEGYSVSREKKESFPLTVTSAQKNPTAFYLCASNRGFNTEAFFGQGTRLTVV.

J is TRBJ1-1 and V is TRBV4-1; D unresolved. Germline CDR1 and CDR2: MGHRA and YSYEKL. The CDR3 is 13 residues long. The ends were cut back, 0 bases at V and 2 bases at J, with 4 bases in the middle. The CDR3 bases are TGCGCCAGCAGCCAAGAGGCAAACACTGAAGCTTTCTTT. It yields the protein CASSQEANTEAFF.

This clonotype was observed a handful of times. CDR3 coding DNA: TGTGCCAGCAGCCCCGGACCTAGCGGTTCCTACGAGCAGTACTTC. Translated, it gives CASSPGPSGSYEQYF. The chain links TRBV4-2 to TRBJ2-7; the match to TRBD2 covers 7 bases. CDR3 length: 15 residues. Germline values: CDR1 LGHNA, CDR2 YNFKEQ. V gave up 4 bases and J gave up 1 base; unmatched junction bases: 7.

This clonotype was seen only a few times. The V gene is TRBV5-1, the J gene TRBJ2-2; weak D call: TRBD1 (5 bases). Trimming pared 4 bases from V and 3 bases from J, leaving 13 bases between. Germline CDR1 SGHRS, CDR2 YFSETQ. The length of the CDR3 is 15 residues. The CDR3 nucleotides are TGCGCCAGCAGCCCAGTGGACACCTACACCGGGGAGCTGTTTTTT. Amino acids: CASSPVDTYTGELFF.

J is TRBJ1-1 and V is TRBV12-3 or TRBV12-4, with a possible D match to TRBD1 (5 bases). The germline V and J ends were trimmed by 7 bases and 0 bases, with 15 bases remaining between them. This CDR3 is 15 amino acids long. CDR3 in DNA: TGTGCCAGCACCCCCAGTGGACACTTGAACACTGAAGCTTTCTTT. As protein: CASTPSGHLNTEAFF.

This clonotype was observed a handful of times. The V and J genes are TRBV7-6 and TRBJ2-1; 10 bases agree with TRBD2. CDR1 and CDR2 (germline): SGHVS, FNYEAQ. The CDR3 consists of 18 residues. The V gene end was trimmed by 4 bases and the J gene end by 5 bases; junction bases not matched to a gene: 14. The DNA of the CDR3 is TGTGCCAGCAGCTCAAGAGCGGGAGGGCCTCTCGCCAACAATGAGCAGTTCTTC. This gives the protein CASSSRAGGPLANNEQFF.

The sample holds a few counts of this clonotype. The genes are TRBV20-1 and TRBJ2-2; 7 positions match TRBD2. The trim removed 0 bases at V and 0 bases at J, leaving 4 bases unmatched. Germline V gives CDR1 DFQATT, CDR2 SNEGSKA (reference sequence). This CDR3 is 16 amino acids long. The CDR3 DNA sequence: TGCAGTGCTAGAGAGGTCGGGGGGTCGAACACCGGGGAGCTGTTTTTT. Translated: CSAREVGGSNTGELFF.

The genes are TRBV6-6 and TRBJ1-5; 7 bases align to TRBD1. This CDR3 comprises 13 residues. The ends lost 8 bases at V and 5 bases at J; junction bases unmatched: 6. The germline V gene has CDR1 MNHNY and CDR2 SVGAGI (reference sequence). CDR3 nucleotides: TGTGCCAGCGAAGGCAGGGGGGATCAGCCCCAGCATTTT. Translating it yields CASEGRGDQPQHF.

This sequence joins TRBV6-5 and TRBJ1-5; D is ambiguous. Germline V gives CDR1 MNHEY, CDR2 SVGAGI. The ends were cut back, 2 bases at V and 3 bases at J, with 5 bases in the middle. This CDR3 region has 13 residues. This CDR3 reads CASSYTFNQPQHF. DNA of the CDR3: TGTGCCAGCAGTTACACCTTCAATCAGCCCCAGCATTTT.

This clonotype was seen only a few times. V is TRBV5-1 and J is TRBJ1-2, with D tentatively TRBD1 (6 bases). There are 15 residues in the CDR3. Trimming left V 0 bases short and J 1 base short, with 10 bases between. From germline, CDR1 is SGHRS and CDR2 YFSETQ. The CDR3 here is CASSLGTGHNYGYTF. The CDR3 nucleotides are TGCGCCAGCAGCTTGGGCACGGGACATAACTATGGCTACACCTTC.

The V call is TRBV15, the J call TRBJ2-2, with 9 bases that match TRBD1. Germline V lookup: CDR1 LNHNV, CDR2 YYDKDF (reference sequence). V was clipped by 5 bases and J by 4 bases; unmatched bases: 11. This CDR3 contains 17 residues. CDR3 residues: CATSPRTGTGFTGELFF. For the CDR3, the DNA is TGTGCCACCAGCCCACGTACCGGGACAGGGTTCACCGGGGAGCTGTTTTTT. The full variable domain, in which reference TRBV15 and TRBJ2-2 provide the parts outside the CDR3, is DAMVIQNPRYQVTQFGKPVTLSCSQTLNHNVMYWYQQKSSQAPKLLFHYYDKDFNNEADTPDNFQSRRPNTSFCFLDIRSPGLGDTAMYLCATSPRTGTGFTGELFFGEGSRLTVL.

The rearrangement links TRBV6-4 to TRBJ1-5; possible D gene TRBD1, 6 bases. Germline V gene lookup returns CDR1 MRHNA and CDR2 SNTAGT. The V end was cut by 6 bases, the J end by 3 bases, with 12 bases between. The CDR3 is 14 amino acids. CDR3 protein: CASSMTGNNQPQHF. CDR3 DNA sequence: TGTGCCAGCAGCATGACAGGCAACAATCAGCCCCAGCATTTT.

The chain is built from TRBV29-1 and TRBJ2-2; no reliable D call. Trimming removed 1 base at V and 2 bases at J, with 2 bases between. Germline CDR1 SQVTM, CDR2 ANQGSEA. CDR3 length equals 12 residues. CDR3 in DNA: TGCAGCGTTGAAGTTAACACCGGGGAGCTGTTTTTT. Protein: CSVEVNTGELFF.

The V gene is TRBV27, the J gene TRBJ2-7, with 14 bases identical to TRBD2. The V gene's germline CDR1 is MNHEY and CDR2 SMNVEV (reference sequence). The J segment lost 7 bases and the V segment lost 6 bases, leaving 17 bases of the junction unmatched. This CDR3 has 18 residues. DNA for the CDR3: TGTGCCAGCAGACATGACTCGCCCCCGGGACTAGCGGGAGTTGAGCAGTACTTC. Protein: CASRHDSPPGLAGVEQYF.

This chain connects TRBV5-1 to TRBJ2-1, with TRBD2 as a possible D gene (5 bases). This CDR3 comprises 15 residues. CDR1 SGHRS and CDR2 YFSETQ come from the germline V gene. Trimming removed 0 bases from V and 2 bases from J, with 9 bases in between. Written as DNA, the CDR3 is TGCGCCAGCAGCTTGGACGGGGTAACCTACAATGAGCAGTTCTTC. Translation: CASSLDGVTYNEQFF.